A selection of T cell receptor beta chains follows, all from one sample in a study of cytomegalovirus exposure and HLA in healthy donors. Only in-frame clones appear in the TCRdb table, and some are missing; sequencing was by immunoSEQ multiplex PCR. The sample carries about 130,000 clones, about 91% recorded once. Sequenced input: PBMCs. The receptors here all came from a woman aged 18 to 35 in good health and CMV-seronegative. Both conserved end residues are part of each CDR3. D genes are given only for firm matches. Clone size is stated in some rows and not others, as once, few, many or a class when expanded.

J | V | D | size | DNA | CDR3
TRBJ1-5 | TRBV2 | NA | NA | TGTGCCAGCAGGGCGGGTGAAGGGATGGGTCAGCCCCAGCATTTT | CASRAGEGMGQPQHF
TRBJ2-4 | TRBV7-9 | NA | NA | TGTGCCAGCAGCTTGGTGGGCAAGAAAAACATTCAGTACTTC | CASSLVGKKNIQYF
TRBJ1-1 | TRBV2 | NA | NA | TGTGCCAGCAGCACGGCGGGAGAAGGTCCCAATCGGAACACTGAAGCTTTCTTT | CASSTAGEGPNRNTEAFF
TRBJ1-2 | TRBV29-1 | TRBD1 | NA | TGCAGCGTTGTTGGGACAGGGTCATCCAAGGACTATGGCTACACCTTC | CSVVGTGSSKDYGYTF
TRBJ2-7 | TRBV10-2 | TRBD2 | NA | TGCGCCAGCAGTCGTCTAGCGGGATCCTACGAGCAGTACTTC | CASSRLAGSYEQYF
TRBJ1-4 | TRBV28 | NA | NA | TGTGCCAGCACGCGTACAACTAATGAAAAACTGTTTTTT | CASTRTTNEKLFF
TRBJ2-7 | TRBV9 | NA | NA | TGTGCCAGCAGCGTAGACGGGACTGGGGTGCGGGAGCAGTACTTC | CASSVDGTGVREQYF
TRBJ2-1 | TRBV14 | NA | NA | TGTGCCAGCAGCCCCGCTCGCGGAGGGCGGCAGTTCTTC | CASSPARGGRQFF
TRBJ1-2 | TRBV5-1 | TRBD1 | NA | TGCGCCAGCAGCCTGAAAACAGGGGGGCCTAACTATGGCTACACCTTC | CASSLKTGGPNYGYTF
TRBJ2-1 | TRBV7-9 | TRBD2 | NA | TGTGCCAGCAGCTTAGCCGGACTAGCGGGAGGTGGTGAGCAGTTCTTC | CASSLAGLAGGGEQFF
TRBJ2-3 | TRBV29-1 | TRBD1 | NA | TGCAGCTCCTCCTTTAGGGGGCAGACAGATACGCAGTATTTT | CSSSFRGQTDTQYF
TRBJ2-2 | TRBV9 | NA | NA | TGTGCCAGCAGCGCCAGCACCGGGGAGCTGTTTTTT | CASSASTGELFF
TRBJ1-5 | TRBV30 | NA | NA | TGTGCCTGGAGTGTGTTCGGGGGTGGCCAGCCCCAGCATTTT | CAWSVFGGGQPQHF
TRBJ1-5 | TRBV6-5 | TRBD1 | once | TGTGCCAGCAGTTACTCGGGGACAGGGTCTCAGCCCCAGCATTTT | CASSYSGTGSQPQHF
TRBJ2-3 | TRBV5-1 | TRBD2 | once | TGCGCCAGCAGCCGAGCGACTAGCGGCCTCACAGATACGCAGTATTTT | CASSRATSGLTDTQYF
TRBJ2-3 | TRBV6-5 | NA | NA | TGTGCCAGCAGAGGAAGGGGATTTGATACGCAGTATTTT | CASRGRGFDTQYF
TRBJ2-5 | TRBV2 | TRBD2 | NA | TGTGCCAGCAGTGAAGACAGCGTAGCGGGGGTTAGAGAGACCCAGTACTTC | CASSEDSVAGVRETQYF
TRBJ2-2 | TRBV6-1 | TRBD1 | NA | TGTGCCAGTAGCGGGACAGGGGAATCCGGGGAGCTGTTTTTT | CASSGTGESGELFF
TRBJ1-2 | TRBV18 | NA | once | TGTGCCAGCTCATCAATTCCCGACAGCGTCTATGGCTACACCTTC | CASSSIPDSVYGYTF
TRBJ1-1 | TRBV5-5 | TRBD1 | NA | TGTGCCAGCAGCCTCCGGGACAGGGGACTAAGGGTGAACACTGAAGCTTTCTTT | CASSLRDRGLRVNTEAFF
TRBJ2-7 | TRBV27 | TRBD2 | NA | TGTGCCAGCAGTTTAACCGGGACTAGCTTCCACGAGCAGTACTTC | CASSLTGTSFHEQYF
TRBJ2-2 | TRBV5-1 | TRBD1 | NA | TGCGCCAGCAGCTTGGACAGGGGAAACACCGGGGAGCTGTTTTTT | CASSLDRGNTGELFF
TRBJ1-3 | TRBV28 | NA | NA | TGTGCCAGCAGTCACGACACTGGAAACACCATATATTTT | CASSHDTGNTIYF
TRBJ2-7 | TRBV6-5 | TRBD1 | NA | TGTGCCAGCAGTAAGACAGGGTTCGACTCCTACGAGCAGTACTTC | CASSKTGFDSYEQYF
TRBJ1-5 | TRBV1 | NA | NA | TGCACCAGCAGTCAGGACACTAGCAATCAGCCCCAGCATTTT | CTSSQDTSNQPQHF
TRBJ1-2 | TRBV28 | NA | NA | TGTGCCGGTGGAGGACAGCTTAACTATGGCTACACCTTC | CAGGGQLNYGYTF
TRBJ2-7 | TRBV20-1 | NA | NA | TGCAGTGCCCGAGAGGGTTACGAGCAGTACTTC | CSAREGYEQYF
TRBJ2-7 | TRBV5-1 | TRBD2 | NA | TGCGCCAGCAGCTTTGCGGCGGGGGGGCTTAGCTCCTACGAGCAGTACTTC | CASSFAAGGLSSYEQYF
TRBJ2-6 | TRBV4-1 | TRBD1 | NA | TGCGCCAGCAGCCTGGACAGGGGCCCTGGGGCCAACGTCCTGACTTTC | CASSLDRGPGANVLTF
TRBJ1-4 | TRBV5-1 | NA | NA | TGCGCCAGCAGCTTGGCCGTGACTAATGAAAAACTGTTTTTT | CASSLAVTNEKLFF
TRBJ1-1 | TRBV14 | NA | NA | TGTGCCAGCAGCCAAGATCGGGGATCTGAAGCTTTCTTT | CASSQDRGSEAFF
TRBJ1-1 | TRBV29-1 | NA | NA | TGCAGCGTTGGGGGGACATTAAAGAACACTGAAGCTTTCTTT | CSVGGTLKNTEAFF
TRBJ1-3 | TRBV30 | NA | NA | TGTGCCTGGAGCATCCCAGGAAACACCATATATTTT | CAWSIPGNTIYF
TRBJ2-3 | TRBV4-1 | TRBD1 | NA | TGCGCCAGCAGCCAAGCTAGGACAGGTAGCACAGATACGCAGTATTTT | CASSQARTGSTDTQYF
TRBJ2-7 | TRBV29-1 | TRBD1 | NA | TGCAGCGTGAGGGACAGAAACTACGAGCAGTACTTC | CSVRDRNYEQYF